This T cell receptor beta chain came from a study of blood T cell repertoires in COVID-19. Study-wide context: Donors in the United States, Italy and Spain gave samples during acute or convalescent COVID-19. From T cells, B-cell-depleted T cells, or PBMCs came the material, which was cDNA or gDNA.

V was clipped by 2 bases and J by 7 bases; unmatched bases: 4. The CDR3 loop spans 13 amino acids. In germline, CDR1 is LNHNV, CDR2 YYDKDF (reference sequence). Libraries were prepared by immunoSEQ multiplex PCR; TCRdb keeps only in-frame clonotypes and omits some of them. The data contain 85,000 to 95,000 clones, around 88% of them singletons. The specimen sequenced was peripheral blood. The rearrangement joins TRBV15 to TRBJ1-1; 7 nucleotides line up with TRBD1. The TCR originated in an elderly woman with acute or convalescent COVID-19. The CDR3 DNA sequence: TGTGCCACCAGCAGACTCCAGGGGGGTGAAGCTTTCTTT. Amino acid sequence: CATSRLQGGEAFF.